This T cell receptor beta chain was documented in a study of blood T cell repertoires in COVID-19 (dated by TCRdb to the early 2020s). Regarding the complete study: The collaborator samples originated in the United States, Italy and Spain and spanned the acute and convalescent phases of COVID-19. The sample metadata nearly always contained a de-identified subject ID, COVID-19 status, age in years and sex. Where available, HLA class I and class II types were taken from metadata supplied by the sample provider and were not determined by assay-based typing. The material from the prospective study consisted of cDNA or gDNA derived from T cells, B-cell-depleted T cells, or PBMCs. The dataset comprised deeply sampled blood TCRbeta repertoires from subjects exposed to, actively infected with, or recovered from COVID-19. Samples came from the ongoing ImmuneRACE study (first 160 participants) plus 1,254 subjects from 6 global collaborators. A freely available public database, intended as a resource for researchers studying the immune response to SARS-CoV-2, is where the repertoires were released.

TCRbeta CDR3 regions were amplified from genomic DNA using the immunoSEQ Assay, a bias-controlled multiplex PCR. Processing in the source paper ran as follows. The number of nucleated cells in each sample was estimated from the amplification of reference gene primers within the assay. Sequence reads were collapsed and filtered to measure the absolute abundance of every unique TCRbeta CDR3 rearrangement. Productive Simpson clonality was computed per sample as the square root of Simpson's diversity index over productive rearrangements. The clones in this table, taken by TCRdb from immuneACCESS, are in-frame only. Not every clone is retained; where verified, under half of the shortfall comes from an unresolved V gene, and the cause of the rest is unknown. That table gives V, J and clone size, and the DNA gave D and trimming. The sample table contains under 95,000 clones; only one count was recorded for about nine tenths of them. The ten most abundant clones make up just over 2.5% of the sample.

The paper as a whole reports these results and caveats: Clinical and demographic metadata were provided uncurated, with the amount varying by source and participant.

Details on this clone: Its antigen has not been determined. Per-base quality was not reported, and no clone a single base away is much larger than it.

One collaborating source in Seattle enrolled patients during active infection and followed them longitudinally through the course of disease. Collaborating institutions collected whole blood in K2EDTA tubes following their own protocols. Collaborator samples were shipped for TCRbeta analysis as frozen whole blood, isolated PBMCs, or DNA extracted from either sample type. CDR1 is given as MRHNA and CDR2 as SNTAGT, both from the germline V gene. Here V drops 0 bases and J drops 4 bases, and the junction holds 5 bases not matched to any gene. The cysteine opens and the phenylalanine closes a CDR3 of 15 amino acids. Of all the DNA, just the CDR3 is kept, 45 bases in frame from base 1.

The sample was peripheral blood. The sequence derives from a man aged 45-65 years with COVID-19, enrolled during active disease. This chain is built from TRBV6-4 and TRBJ1-1; 7 middle bases align to TRBD1. The CDR3 region has the sequence CASSDSAGGSTEAFF. Read as DNA, the sequence is TGTGCCAGCAGTGACTCGGCAGGGGGAAGCACTGAAGCTTTCTTT.